This T cell receptor (beta chain) was recovered during a study of OX40 agonist ivuxolimab in advanced cancers. For the study at large: Mean age approximately 59 years, range about 20 to 79; around 80% male. Participants could have had prior anti-PD-1, anti-PD-L1 or anti-CTLA-4 therapy, and roughly 40% had some. Study-wide points: Researchers report that CD8+ T cells had, on average, more expanded clones than CD4+.

Clones were read by immunoSEQ multiplex PCR, and TCRdb kept only the in-frame ones, dropping some. The repertoire has approximately 61,000 clones, approximately 90% of them found once; the top ten carry approximately 0.32%. In the case of this clone: The antigen is not known.

Prior autoimmune disease or systemic immunosuppression barred patients. CDR1 and CDR2 from the germline V gene are MDHEN and SYDVKM. Trimming removed 7 bases from V and 4 bases from J, with 19 bases in between. There are 15 residues in the CDR3. The sequence was collected from an adult with an advanced solid tumor such as melanoma, head and neck, liver or kidney cancer. Sequences were derived from CD4+ or CD8+ T cells sorted from blood, sampled in a trial of the OX40 agonist ivuxolimab. V and J are TRBV28 and TRBJ1-1, with D tentatively TRBD1 (5 bases). CDR3 sequence (DNA): TGTGCCAGCAAGATGGGGCCCCAAAGGGGCACTGAAGCTTTCTTT. Translated: CASKMGPQRGTEAFF.